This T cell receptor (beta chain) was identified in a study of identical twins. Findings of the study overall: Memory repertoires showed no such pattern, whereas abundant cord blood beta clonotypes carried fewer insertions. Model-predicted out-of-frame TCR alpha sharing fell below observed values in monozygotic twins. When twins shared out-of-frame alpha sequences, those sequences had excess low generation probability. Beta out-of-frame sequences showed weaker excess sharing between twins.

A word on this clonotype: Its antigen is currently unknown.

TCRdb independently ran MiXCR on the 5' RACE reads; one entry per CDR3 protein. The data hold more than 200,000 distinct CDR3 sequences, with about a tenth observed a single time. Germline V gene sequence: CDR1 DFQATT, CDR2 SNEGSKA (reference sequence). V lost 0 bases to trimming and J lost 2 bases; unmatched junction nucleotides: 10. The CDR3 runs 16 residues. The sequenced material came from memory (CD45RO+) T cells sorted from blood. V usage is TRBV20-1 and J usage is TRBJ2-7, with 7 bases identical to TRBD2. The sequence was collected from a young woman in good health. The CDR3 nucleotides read TGCAGTGCTAGAGATGGGGAGCGGGGAGTTACCTACGAGCAGTACTTC. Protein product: CSARDGERGVTYEQYF.